This T cell receptor beta chain originates from a study of cytomegalovirus exposure and HLA in healthy donors. Overall study findings and caveats: Reportedly, cytomegalovirus status was diagnosed with high sensitivity and specificity. It emerged from a later analysis that several of the most significant clusters appeared to be linked to common viral pathogens. In an earlier analysis, in under 700 donors, most V segments appeared productive either ~87% or ~30% of the time. Indistinguishable V segments such as TRBV6-2 and TRBV6-3 were excluded.

PCR employed 60 Vbeta and 13 Jbeta primers. The method was immunoSEQ multiplex PCR; TCRdb's version includes in-frame clones alone and lacks a portion of them. The repertoire holds 70,000 to 95,000 clones, with roughly 79% as singletons. This CDR3 is built from 14 residues. V was shortened by 7 bases and J by 7 bases, with 16 bases between the two germline ends. Looked up from germline, CDR1 is SGHVS and CDR2 is FQNEAQ. As for this clone: Its antigen is undetermined.

Sequencing was performed on PBMCs. This receptor was taken from a woman aged 25-40 years in good health and CMV-seronegative. V is TRBV7-8 and J is TRBJ1-4, with a possible D match to TRBD1 (6 bases). CDR3 loop: CASTAGGGGEKLFF. The CDR3 DNA follows: TGTGCCAGCACCGCCGGGGGGGGCGGTGAAAAACTGTTTTTT.